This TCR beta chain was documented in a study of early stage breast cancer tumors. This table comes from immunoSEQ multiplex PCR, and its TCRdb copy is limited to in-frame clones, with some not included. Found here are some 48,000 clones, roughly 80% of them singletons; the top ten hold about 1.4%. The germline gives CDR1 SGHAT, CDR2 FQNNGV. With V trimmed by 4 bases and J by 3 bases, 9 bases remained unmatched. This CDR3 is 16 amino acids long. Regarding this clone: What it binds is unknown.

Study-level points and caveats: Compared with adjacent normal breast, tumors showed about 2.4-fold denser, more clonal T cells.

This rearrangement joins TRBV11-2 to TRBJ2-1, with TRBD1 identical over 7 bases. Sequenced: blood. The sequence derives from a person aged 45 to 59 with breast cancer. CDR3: CASSSGPGDSYNEQFF. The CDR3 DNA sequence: TGTGCCAGCAGCTCCGGCCCAGGGGACAGCTACAATGAGCAGTTCTTC. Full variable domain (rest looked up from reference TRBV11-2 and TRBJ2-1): EAGVAQSPRYKIIEKRQSVAFWCNPISGHATLYWYQQILGQGPKLLIQFQNNGVVDDSQLPKDRFSAERLKGVDSTLKIQPAKLEDSAVYLCASSSGPGDSYNEQFFGPGTRLTVL.